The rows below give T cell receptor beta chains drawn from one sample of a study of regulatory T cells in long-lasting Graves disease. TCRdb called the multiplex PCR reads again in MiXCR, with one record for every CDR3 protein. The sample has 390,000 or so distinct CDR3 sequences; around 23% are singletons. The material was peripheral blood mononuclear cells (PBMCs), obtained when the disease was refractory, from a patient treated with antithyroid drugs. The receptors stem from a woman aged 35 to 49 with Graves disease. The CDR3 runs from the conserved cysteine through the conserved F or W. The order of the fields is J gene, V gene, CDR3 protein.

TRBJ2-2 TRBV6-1 CASSRIMGQNTGELFF
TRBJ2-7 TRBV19 CASSSKGSPGPSYEQYF
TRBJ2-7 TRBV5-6 CASSMPGQGSYEQYF
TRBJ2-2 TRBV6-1 CASRRTGTGGTGELFF
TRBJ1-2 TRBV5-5 CASSLAGGAHGYTF
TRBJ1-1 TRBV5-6 CASSLGARHTEAFF
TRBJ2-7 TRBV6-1 CASSMATSGYEQYF
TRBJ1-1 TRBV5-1 CASSSGTTNTEAFF
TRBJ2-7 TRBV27 CASRTTGYSSYEQYF
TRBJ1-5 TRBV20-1 CSARDLALYSNQPQHF
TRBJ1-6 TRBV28 CASSLGPLRNSPLHF
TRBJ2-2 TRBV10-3 CAIGQADTGELFF
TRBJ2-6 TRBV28 CASSTRQGEPSGANVLTF
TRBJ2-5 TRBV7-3 CASSLGPDSSETQYF
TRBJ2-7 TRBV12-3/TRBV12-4 CASSSQYFYEQYF
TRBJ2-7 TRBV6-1 CASSRLAGVRDEQYF
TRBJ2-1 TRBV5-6 CASSRGLDSGRNEQFF
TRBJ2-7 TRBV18 CASSPRPRSNYEQYF
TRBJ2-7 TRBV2 CASSERLVGEQYF
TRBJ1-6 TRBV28 CASIPKLSSYNSPLHF
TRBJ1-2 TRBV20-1 CSIPVDGGYGYTF
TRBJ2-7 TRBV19 CASSITWGDEQYF
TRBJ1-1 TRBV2 CASSFVHDRLNTEAFF
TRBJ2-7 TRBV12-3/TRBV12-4 CASTLGLAGYEQYF
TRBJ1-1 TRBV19 CASSIGVRAEAFF
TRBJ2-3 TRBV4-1 CASSQLAPTTDTQYF
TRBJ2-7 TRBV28 CASSFSTSGVYEQYF
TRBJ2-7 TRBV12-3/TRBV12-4 CASSFGLAGYEQYF
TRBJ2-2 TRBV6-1 CASSDQGALTGELFF
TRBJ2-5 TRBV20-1 CSVHRGETQYF
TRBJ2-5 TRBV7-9 CASSLVGTGSGETQYF
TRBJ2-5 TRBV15 CATSRDRRQGRGETQYF
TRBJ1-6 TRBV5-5 CASSLEWAAGSNSPLHF
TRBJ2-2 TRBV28 CASSYNRDSANTGELFF
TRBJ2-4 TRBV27 CASSFIRGNIQYF
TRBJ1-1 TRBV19 CASSGARTGGTEAFF
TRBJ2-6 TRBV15 CATSRGDSSSGANVLTF
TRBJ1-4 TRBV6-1 CASSEFMAGVGKLFF